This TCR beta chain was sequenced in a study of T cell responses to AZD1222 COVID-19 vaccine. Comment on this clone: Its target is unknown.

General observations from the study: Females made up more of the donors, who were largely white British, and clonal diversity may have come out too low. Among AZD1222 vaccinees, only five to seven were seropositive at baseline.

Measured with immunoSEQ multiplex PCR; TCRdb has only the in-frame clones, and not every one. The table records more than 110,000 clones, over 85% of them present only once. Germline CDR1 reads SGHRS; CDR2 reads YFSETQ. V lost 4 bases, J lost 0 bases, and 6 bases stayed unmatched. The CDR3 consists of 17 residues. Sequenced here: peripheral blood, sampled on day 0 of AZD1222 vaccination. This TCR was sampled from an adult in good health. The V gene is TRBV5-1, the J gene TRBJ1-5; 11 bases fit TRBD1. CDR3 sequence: CASSADRGPFSNQPQHF. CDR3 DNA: TGCGCCAGCAGCGCGGACAGGGGGCCTTTTAGCAATCAGCCCCAGCATTTT.